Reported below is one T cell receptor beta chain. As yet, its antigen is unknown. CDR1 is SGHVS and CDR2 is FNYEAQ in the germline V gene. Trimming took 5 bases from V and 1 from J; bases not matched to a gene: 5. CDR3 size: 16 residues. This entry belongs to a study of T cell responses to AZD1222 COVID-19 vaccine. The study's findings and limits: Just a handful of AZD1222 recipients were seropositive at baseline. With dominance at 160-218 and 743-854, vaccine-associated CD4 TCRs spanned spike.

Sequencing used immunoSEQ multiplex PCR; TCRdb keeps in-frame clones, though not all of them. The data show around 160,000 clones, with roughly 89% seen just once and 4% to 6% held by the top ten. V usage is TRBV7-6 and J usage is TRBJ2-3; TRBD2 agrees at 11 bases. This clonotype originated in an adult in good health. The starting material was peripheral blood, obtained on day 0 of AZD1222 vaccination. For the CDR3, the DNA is TGTGCCAGCAGCCCGATAGCGGGAGGGCGCACAGATACGCAGTATTTT. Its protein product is CASSPIAGGRTDTQYF. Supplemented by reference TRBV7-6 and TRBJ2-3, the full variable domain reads GAGVSQSPRYKVTKRGQDVALRCDPISGHVSLYWYRQALGQGPEFLTYFNYEAQQDKSGLPNDRFSAERPEGSISTLTIQRTEQRDSAMYRCASSPIAGGRTDTQYFGPGTRLTVL.